The sequence of this T cell receptor (beta chain) was determined in a study of cytotoxic CD8 clonotypes in ibrutinib-treated CLL. Study summary: Patients: more than nine relapsed/refractory, more than 14 treatment-naive, approximately 18 IGHV unmutated. Points from the study as a whole: Private clonotypes, not public ones, expanded at ibrutinib response. Relative to age-matched healthy donors, clonality at baseline was higher, and it tracked circulating CD8+ T-cell counts.

The CDR3 is 13 residues long. Germline loops: CDR1 SNHLY, CDR2 FYNNEI. V lost 6 bases and J lost 7, with 13 bases in between. Clones were sequenced by immunoSEQ multiplex PCR, and TCRdb holds only the in-frame ones, with some missing. The sample comprises 130,000 or so clones, around 80% of which are singletons, and roughly 13% rests with the top ten. Concerning this clone itself: Its antigen is undetermined.

The rearrangement links TRBV2 to TRBJ2-1, with D possibly matching TRBD1 (6 bases). The material sequenced was PBMCs, taken after 12 months of ibrutinib treatment. This clonotype originated in a human donor with chronic lymphocytic leukemia. CDR3 in amino acids: CASSGDRINEQFF. CDR3 in DNA: TGTGCCAGCAGCGGTGACAGGATTAATGAGCAGTTCTTC. Together with reference TRBV2 and TRBJ2-1, the CDR3 gives the full variable domain: EPEVTQTPSHQVTQMGQEVILRCVPISNHLYFYWYRQILGQKVEFLVSFYNNEISEKSEIFDDQFSVERPDGSNFTLKIRSTKLEDSAMYFCASSGDRINEQFFGPGTRLTVL.